This TCR beta chain was recovered during a study of T cells after yellow fever vaccination. Overall study context: Some fractions had low cell numbers, and these were prepared with SMART-Seq v4 Ultra Low Input.

Study-wide points: Primary-vaccination clones mostly resurfaced post-booster (just under 98% CD4, roughly 90% CD8). The presence of abundant clonotypes contaminating from the bulk population was possible in FACS-sorted repertoires.

This clonotype has ten or more counts. Its cognate antigen is unknown. Production of TCR cDNA was by 5'RACE template switching, which also added a universal primer site and UMIs. Using its own MiXCR run on the 5' RACE reads, TCRdb lists one record per CDR3 protein. Of roughly 150,000 distinct CDR3 sequences listed, about 6.9% are singletons. CDR3 length: 15 amino acids. V lost 2 bases and J lost 2, with 12 bases in between. Germline V CDR1 and CDR2: SQVTM, ANQGSEA. This sample comprised CD4+ T cells sorted from PBMCs, obtained 10 days after the yellow fever booster vaccination. The genes are TRBV29-1 and TRBJ2-2; D ambiguous. This TCR was sampled from a man aged 25-45 years who received the YFV17D yellow fever vaccine. The CDR3 protein is CSVEQSAPNTGELFF. The CDR3 DNA reads as TGCAGCGTTGAACAGTCTGCCCCAAACACCGGGGAGCTGTTTTTT.